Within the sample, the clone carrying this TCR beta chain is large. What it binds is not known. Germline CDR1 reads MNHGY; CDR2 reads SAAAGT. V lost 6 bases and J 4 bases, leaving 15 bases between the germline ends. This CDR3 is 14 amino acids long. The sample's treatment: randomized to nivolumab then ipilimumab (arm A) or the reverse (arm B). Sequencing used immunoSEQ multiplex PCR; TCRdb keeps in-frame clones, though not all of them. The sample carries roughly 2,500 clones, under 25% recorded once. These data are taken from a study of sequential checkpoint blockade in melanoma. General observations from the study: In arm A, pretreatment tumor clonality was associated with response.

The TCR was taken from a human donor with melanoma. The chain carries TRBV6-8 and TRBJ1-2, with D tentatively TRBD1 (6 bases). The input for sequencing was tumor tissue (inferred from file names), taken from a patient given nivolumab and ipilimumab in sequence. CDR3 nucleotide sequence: TGTGCCAGCAGGACGATGGGGGCAGGCTATGGCTACACCTTC. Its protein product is CASRTMGAGYGYTF.